This T cell receptor beta chain was documented in a study of blood T cell repertoires in COVID-19. Turning to the study itself: The United States, Italy and Spain provided the acute and convalescent COVID-19 samples. PBMCs, B-cell-depleted T cells, or T cells provided the cDNA or gDNA that made up the material.

Trimming took 5 bases from V and 9 from J; bases not matched to a gene: 6. The CDR3 runs to 13 residues. Germline lookup yields CDR1 SGHTA and CDR2 FQGTGA. In the original processing: Cell counts per sample came from amplifying reference gene primers. Clones were sequenced by immunoSEQ multiplex PCR, and TCRdb holds only the in-frame ones, with some missing. V, J and clone size are taken as reported in that table, and D and trimming were inferred from the DNA itself. The sample includes 200,000 to 250,000 clones, approximately 91% seen only once; the top ten take 2% to 2.5%. V gene TRBV7-3 combines with J gene TRBJ2-1, with 8 bases fitting TRBD1. This TCR derives from a woman aged 40-49 years who had recovered from COVID-19. Material: peripheral blood. The CDR3 sequence: CASSRQGAGEQFF. The CDR3 bases are TGTGCCAGCAGCCGGCAGGGGGCCGGTGAGCAGTTCTTC.